This T cell receptor (beta chain) was retrieved from a study of OX40 agonist ivuxolimab in advanced cancers. Study findings and constraints: Low normalized T-cell clonal expansion also characterized some of the nonresponders.

Assay: immunoSEQ multiplex PCR; the TCRdb copy retains only in-frame clones and omits some. The data show 60,000 to 65,000 clones, roughly 90% seen once. Between the trimmed V and J ends, which lost 3 bases and 4 bases, there was a span of 19 bases. The CDR3 is 17 residues long. The V gene's germline CDR1 is SNHLY and CDR2 FYNNEI. To note about this clone: Its antigen is unidentified.

V usage is TRBV2 and J usage is TRBJ2-1; weak D call: TRBD2 (5 bases). The specimen comprised CD4+ or CD8+ T cells sorted from blood, sampled in a trial of the OX40 agonist ivuxolimab. The TCR comes from an adult with an advanced solid tumor such as melanoma, head and neck, liver or kidney cancer. CDR3 sequence reads: CASSEGWTPLPYNEQFF. The CDR3 DNA sequence: TGTGCCAGCAGTGAGGGTTGGACTCCCCTGCCTTACAATGAGCAGTTCTTC. Together with reference TRBV2 and TRBJ2-1, the CDR3 gives the full variable domain: EPEVTQTPSHQVTQMGQEVILRCVPISNHLYFYWYRQILGQKVEFLVSFYNNEISEKSEIFDDQFSVERPDGSNFTLKIRSTKLEDSAMYFCASSEGWTPLPYNEQFFGPGTRLTVL.